The clone carrying this TCR beta chain was detected only a few times. Antigen unknown. It was with a sample-barcoded 5' primer and a J-beta primer mix that a second PCR of roughly 7 to 12 cycles was run. From the 5' RACE reads, TCRdb called clonotypes with MiXCR, one entry per CDR3 protein. In the table there are roughly 1,800,000 distinct CDR3 sequences, about 50% of which are singletons. This sample stems from a study of blood T cells in healthy people across ages. Broader study findings: Naive T cell percentage strongly correlated with TCR beta diversity.

The CDR3 has 16 amino acids. Per germline, CDR1 SGHTA and CDR2 FQGNSA. V trimming: 1 base; J trimming: 8 bases; junction bases outside the gene matches: 9. This chain uses TRBV7-2 with TRBJ2-1, with 9 bases matching TRBD2. What was sequenced was blood. The TCR sequence derives from a middle-aged woman in good health. As DNA, the CDR3 is TGTGCCAGCAGCTTAGAGTTCGCGGGGGGGCGGTATGAGCAGTTCTTC. This sequence encodes CASSLEFAGGRYEQFF.